The sequence of this TCR beta chain was determined in a study of blood T cell repertoires in COVID-19. Assay: immunoSEQ multiplex PCR; the TCRdb copy retains only in-frame clones and omits some. The sample consists of more than 200,000 clones, about nine tenths of them appearing once. In this sample, this clone turned up a few times. The CDR3 totals 15 residues. The germline V gene has CDR1 SNHLY and CDR2 FYNNEI. Between the trimmed V and J ends, which lost 7 bases and 0 bases, there was a span of 15 bases. Input material: peripheral blood. J is TRBJ1-1 and V is TRBV2; a weak D match, TRBD1 (6 bases). The receptor comes from a man between 65 and 85 years old with acute or convalescent COVID-19. Here the CDR3 reads CASNGNRDLNTEAFF. The CDR3 coding sequence is TGTGCCAGCAATGGAAACAGGGACCTGAACACTGAAGCTTTCTTT.